The clone carrying this T cell receptor (beta chain) has only a few counts. Its antigen is undetermined. This specimen belongs to a study of CD8+ T cells in alopecia areata. Study-level background: Twice a day, 5 to 10 mg of oral tofacitinib was administered to treated patients. Patients given treatment had severity scored by the percentage of scalp area affected. Broader study findings: Scalp and blood retained many expanded lesional clones during tofacitinib.

As the sequencing template, cDNA was produced by extracting RNA and reverse transcribing it. Method: immunoSEQ multiplex PCR; TCRdb's copy keeps in-frame clones and lacks some. The data show 80,000 to 100,000 clones, with around 47% seen just once and more than 15% held by the top ten. The treatment denotes: oral pan-JAK inhibitor, 5-10 mg twice daily. The CDR3 is made up of 15 amino acids. Trimming cost V 5 bases and J 5 bases, with 16 bases left between them. Germline assignment: CDR1 SGHAT and CDR2 FQNNGV. The chain employs TRBV11-2 and TRBJ2-4; D unclear. Sequenced material: CD8+ T cells sorted from blood, taken at week 24, from a patient treated with tofacitinib. This TCR was recovered from a human donor with alopecia areata. The CDR3 DNA reads as TGTGCCAGCAGCCCTTATGGCCCTGTCCAAAACATTCAGTACTTC. Translated, it gives CASSPYGPVQNIQYF.